The source of this TCR beta chain is a study of identical twins. TCRdb re-analysed the 5' RACE reads in MiXCR, keeping a single row per CDR3 protein. The sample lists 650,000 to 750,000 distinct CDR3 sequences; over 20% were seen once. CDR3 length equals 15 residues. After removal of 3 bases from V and 0 bases from J, the junction contained 3 bases not matched to a gene. Germline V CDR1 and CDR2: LGHNA, YNFKEQ. These data were also filed under a second study, of T cells expressing NK-cell markers. That study adds: Researchers got TCR beta repertoires out of sorted CD3+CD56+NKG2C+, CD3+CD56+NKG2C- and CD3+CD56-NKG2C+ T cells. Just one sequenced donor of eight was HCMV-seronegative, while seven were seropositive. Similarly, these clonotypes led the CD3+CD56-NKG2C+ fraction as well in several donors.

This chain connects TRBV4-2 to TRBJ1-1; 8 bases agree with TRBD1. Input material: PBMCs. The sequence derives from a woman aged 18-35 years in good health. The CDR3 region has the DNA TGTGCCAGCAGCCATGAGGACAGGGTGAACACTGAAGCTTTCTTT. This translates into CASSHEDRVNTEAFF.